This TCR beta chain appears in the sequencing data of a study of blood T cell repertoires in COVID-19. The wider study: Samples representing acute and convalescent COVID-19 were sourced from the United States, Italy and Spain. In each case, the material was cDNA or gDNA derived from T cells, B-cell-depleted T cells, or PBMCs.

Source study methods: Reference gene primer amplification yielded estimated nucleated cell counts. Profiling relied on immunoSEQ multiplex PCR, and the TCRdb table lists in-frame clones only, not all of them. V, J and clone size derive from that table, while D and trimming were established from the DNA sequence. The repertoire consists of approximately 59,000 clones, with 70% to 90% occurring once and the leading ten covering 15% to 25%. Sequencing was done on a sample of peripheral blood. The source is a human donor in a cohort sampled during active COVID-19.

The CDR3 DNA reads as TGTGCCACCAGCAGAAAAACGACAGGGGGAGCTTTCTTT. This translates into CATSRKTTGGAFF. The chain is built from TRBV15 and TRBJ1-1; TRBD1 matches at 9 bases. Germline CDR1 is LNHNV and CDR2 is YYDKDF (reference sequence). The length of the CDR3 is 13 residues. Trimming removed 2 bases from V and 10 bases from J; junction bases left unmatched: 5.